Below, 27 T cell receptor beta chains from the same sample are listed, as sequenced in a study of breast tumors, draining lymph nodes, adjacent tissues. One entry per CDR3 protein results from TCRdb running MiXCR on the multiplex PCR reads. The sample records about 180,000 distinct CDR3 sequences, about 33% being singletons. The lymph nodes were axillary draining lymph nodes from breast cancer patients. Sequenced: axillary lymph node tissue. All receptors come from a female donor with breast cancer. Some clones in this sample may be carry-over from other donors' samples.

This clonotype was counted many times. This chain joins TRBV19 and TRBJ1-3; D gene uncertain. The CDR3 runs 17 residues. Germline loops: CDR1 LNHDA, CDR2 SQIVND (reference sequence). Trimming removed 5 bases at V and 0 bases at J, with 17 bases between. The CDR3 DNA reads as TGTGCCAGTAGTCCCACGTACGGGCTTTACTCTGGAAACACCATATATTTT. It is translated as CASSPTYGLYSGNTIYF.

In its sample, this clonotype was seen many times. A much larger clone lies one base from this, so it may be a read error. Lacking the conserved final phenylalanine or tryptophan, this CDR3 likely reflects a read error. V gene TRBV7-2 combines with J gene TRBJ2-7; D call uncertain. V lost 6 bases and J 2 bases, leaving 8 bases between the germline ends. The CDR3 covers 12 residues. Germline assignment: CDR1 SGHTA and CDR2 FQGNSA. The CDR3 loop reads CASSRSPYEQYS. CDR3 coding DNA: TGTGCCAGCAGTCGGAGTCCCTACGAGCAGTACTCC.

This clonotype showed up many times. The rearrangement joins TRBV7-2 to TRBJ1-2; unclear D gene. V lost 5 bases to trimming and J lost 6 bases, with 13 bases between them. Germline CDR1 reads SGHTA; CDR2 reads FQGNSA. The CDR3 contains 13 residues. The DNA of the CDR3 is TGTGCCAGCAGCGACTACCTCAGAGATGGCTACACCTTC. This gives the protein CASSDYLRDGYTF.

This clonotype was seen at least ten times. The chain couples TRBV7-2 to TRBJ2-5, with 15 bases identical to TRBD2. Germline V gene sequence: CDR1 SGHTA, CDR2 FQGNSA. This CDR3 contains 15 residues. The V and J ends lost 5 bases and 4 bases, in that order; junction bases with no gene match: 2. The CDR3 sequence is CASSRGLAGGETQYF. In DNA form, the CDR3 reads TGTGCCAGCAGCCGGGGACTAGCGGGGGGAGAGACCCAGTACTTC.

This clonotype was counted at least ten times. The chain links TRBV7-9 to TRBJ2-7, with TRBD1 matching 8 bases. Trimming removed 5 bases from V and 2 bases from J; junction bases left unmatched: 8. Germline assignment: CDR1 SEHNR and CDR2 FQNEAQ (reference sequence). The CDR3 sequence is 15 residues long. CDR3 residues: CASSPGQGPTYEQYF. Written as DNA, the CDR3 is TGTGCCAGCAGCCCAGGACAGGGACCCACCTACGAGCAGTACTTC.

This clonotype was observed a few times. The junction departs from the called germline gene at one end, perhaps through a read error. The chain links TRBV12-3 or TRBV12-4 to TRBJ1-1; no clear D gene. The CDR3 has 11 residues. CDR3 sequence: CASGVGTEAFF. For the CDR3, the DNA is TGTGCCAGCGGGGTAGGCACTGAGGCTTTCTTT.

This clonotype was observed at least ten times. The chain links TRBV15 to TRBJ2-6; tentatively, D is TRBD1 (6 bases). V lost 1 base to trimming and J lost 2 bases, with 12 bases between them. This CDR3 comprises 17 residues. CDR1 is LNHNV, CDR2 YYDKDF, per germline (reference sequence). The CDR3 here is CATSRAGTLTGANVLTF. The CDR3 DNA follows: TGTGCCACCAGCAGAGCCGGGACACTTACTGGGGCCAACGTCCTGACTTTC. Together with reference TRBV15 and TRBJ2-6, the CDR3 gives the full variable domain: DAMVIQNPRYQVTQFGKPVTLSCSQTLNHNVMYWYQQKSSQAPKLLFHYYDKDFNNEADTPDNFQSRRPNTSFCFLDIRSPGLGDTAMYLCATSRAGTLTGANVLTFGAGSRLTVL.

The V call is TRBV19, the J call TRBJ1-4, with D perhaps TRBD1 (6 bases). Germline CDR1 reads LNHDA; CDR2 reads SQIVND (reference sequence). The CDR3 runs to 14 residues. V lost 4 bases to trimming and J lost 8 bases, with 14 bases between them. CDR3 amino acids: CASSRVGGREKLFF. The CDR3 bases are TGTGCCAGTAGTAGGGTGGGGGGCAGGGAAAAACTGTTTTTT.

V usage is TRBV9 and J usage is TRBJ1-3; 12 bases match TRBD1. V shed 3 bases and J 10 bases; nucleotides not matched to a gene: 8. The CDR3 totals 15 residues. Germline-derived CDR1 and CDR2 are SGDLS and YYNGEE. CDR3 DNA: TGTGCCAGCAGCGGGGGACAGGGGGCTGGAGAGACCATATATTTT. Protein: CASSGGQGAGETIYF.

On this clonotype itself: Since no conserved phenylalanine or tryptophan closes the CDR3, a read error is the likely cause. The DNA is omitted, as the CDR3 cannot be located on it reliably, and the CDR3 follows TCRdb's listing. CDR3 residues: CASSLEVS. The genes are TRBV7-2 and TRBJ2-5. The length of the CDR3 is 8 amino acids, counting both ends. The germline V gene has CDR1 SGHTA and CDR2 FQGNSA.

This rearrangement joins TRBV30 to TRBJ2-2; 7 nucleotides align to TRBD1. V dropped 4 bases and J dropped 4; count of bases not matched to a gene: 6. This CDR3 comprises 14 residues. Germline CDR1 GTSNPN, CDR2 SVGIG (reference sequence). The CDR3 DNA follows: TGTGCCTGGAACCTCGGGACAGTCACCGGGGAGCTGTTTTTT. It specifies CAWNLGTVTGELFF. Full variable domain (outside the CDR3, taken from reference TRBV30 and TRBJ2-2): SQTIHQWPATLVQPVGSPLSLECTVEGTSNPNLYWYRQAAGRGLQLLFYSVGIGQISSEVPQNLSASRPQDRQFILSSKKLLLSDSGFYLCAWNLGTVTGELFFGEGSRLTVL.

The V gene is TRBV12-3 or TRBV12-4, the J gene TRBJ2-2; 7 nucleotides align to TRBD1. The V and J ends lost 8 bases and 2 bases, in that order; junction bases with no gene match: 2. There are 13 residues in the CDR3. CDR3 region: CASWDSNTGELFF. The CDR3 coding sequence is TGTGCCAGCTGGGACAGTAACACCGGGGAGCTGTTTTTT.

As regards this clonotype: The CDR3 does not close with the conserved phenylalanine or tryptophan, likely indicating a read error. This chain connects TRBV5-6 to TRBJ1-5; 7 bases are shared with TRBD1. This CDR3 is built from 16 residues. After removal of 5 bases from V and 0 bases from J, the junction contained 8 bases not matched to a gene. CDR1 is SGHDT, CDR2 YYEEEE, per germline. The CDR3 DNA sequence: TGTGCCAGCAGTGGACAGGCCCCATATAGCAATCAGCCCCAGCATTGT. Translating it yields CASSGQAPYSNQPQHC.

This clonotype was detected ten times or more. This chain connects TRBV5-6 to TRBJ1-2; D is undetermined. The V gene lost 0 bases and the J gene lost 4 bases, with 10 bases spanning the gap. Germline values: CDR1 SGHDT, CDR2 YYEEEE. The CDR3 covers 14 residues. CDR3: CASSLGISIYGYTF. For the CDR3, the DNA is TGTGCCAGCAGCTTGGGAATCAGCATCTATGGCTACACCTTC.

As to this clonotype: This may arise from a read error, as a much more abundant clone is one base away. J is TRBJ2-1 and V is TRBV5-6, with 7 nucleotides matching TRBD2. Germline assignment: CDR1 SGHDT and CDR2 YYEEEE. J was trimmed by 6 bases and V by 4 bases; bases with no gene match: 7. This CDR3 has 14 residues. The CDR3: CASSLWDYLNEQFF. As DNA, the CDR3 is TGTGCCAGCAGCCTCTGGGACTACCTCAATGAGCAGTTCTTC.

As concerns this clonotype: Because the CDR3 is missing its conserved closing phenylalanine or tryptophan, this is likely a read error. CDR3 sequence: CASSHSIRRSSYEQYL. In DNA, the CDR3 is TGTGCCAGCAGTCACTCGATTAGACGCAGCTCCTACGAGCAGTACCTC. The V gene is TRBV6-5, the J gene TRBJ2-7; D is ambiguous. Per the germline V gene, CDR1 is MNHEY and CDR2 is SVGAGI. This CDR3 has 16 residues.

Ten or more counts support this clonotype. This chain links TRBV20-1 with TRBJ1-2, with D possibly matching TRBD1 (6 bases). Per the germline V gene, CDR1 is DFQATT and CDR2 is SNEGSKA (reference sequence). Deletions cut 2 bases from V and 6 bases from J, with 7 bases between. This CDR3 spans 11 amino acids. The DNA of the CDR3 is TGCAGTGCTAGAAGGGGGAATGGCTACACCTTC. It specifies CSARRGNGYTF.

This clonotype has more than one count but fewer than ten. Being one base from a much bigger clone, this may be a read error. The V call is TRBV7-2, the J call TRBJ2-5, with D tentatively TRBD1 or TRBD2 (7 bases each). V dropped 7 bases and J dropped 7 bases, with 16 bases sitting between them. The CDR3 runs to 13 residues. CDR1 and CDR2 (germline): SGHTA, FQGNSA. CDR3 protein: CASNSGGAGTQYF. CDR3 in DNA: TGTGCCAGCAACTCAGGGGGGGCCGGGACCCAGTACTTC. Using reference TRBV7-2 and TRBJ2-5 for the parts outside the CDR3, the full variable domain is GAGVSQSPSNKVTEKGKDVELRCDPISGHTALYWYRQSLGQGLEFLIYFQGNSAPDKSGLPSDRFSAERTGGSVSTLTIQRTQQEDSAVYLCASNSGGAGTQYFGPGTRLLVL.

Remarks on this clonotype: A clone one base away is much larger, so this may be a read error. This chain connects TRBV13 to TRBJ1-2, with D unclear. CDR1 PRHDT and CDR2 FYEKMQ come from the germline V gene (reference sequence). The CDR3 is made up of 11 amino acids. The CDR3 coding sequence is TGTGCCAGCAGTGAAACCTATGGCCACACCTTC. Its translation: CASSETYGHTF.

A note on this clonotype: A clone one base away is much larger, so this may be a read error. The genes are TRBV12-3 or TRBV12-4 and TRBJ2-7, with unresolved D. The ends were cut back, 6 bases at V and 4 bases at J, with 7 bases in the middle. The CDR3 runs to 11 residues. CDR3 region: CASRHGYEQYF. CDR3 nucleotide sequence: TGTGCCAGCAGACACGGTTACGAGCAGTACTTC.

The chain employs TRBV27 and TRBJ2-3; the match to TRBD2 covers 8 bases. The CDR3 consists of 13 residues. J lost 4 bases, V lost 10 bases, and 7 bases had no gene match. Germline V CDR1 and CDR2: MNHEY, SMNVEV (reference sequence). The CDR3 region is CATSGGAPDTQYF. Here the CDR3 DNA reads TGTGCCACCAGCGGGGGAGCCCCAGATACGCAGTATTTT.

This clonotype was detected many times. The chain is built from TRBV7-9 and TRBJ2-3, with 10 bases matching TRBD2. The ends lost 5 bases at V and 1 base at J; junction bases unmatched: 3. Per germline, CDR1 SEHNR and CDR2 FQNEAQ (reference sequence). There are 15 residues in the CDR3. CDR3 in DNA: TGTGCCAGCAGCCTCGGGACTAGCGGCACAGATACGCAGTATTTT. Its translation: CASSLGTSGTDTQYF.

The table lists this clonotype with many counts. The chain joins TRBV20-1 to TRBJ2-1, with TRBD2 matching over 10 bases. The V segment lost 1 base and the J segment 3 bases; nucleotides outside the gene matches: 6. The CDR3 runs to 16 residues. CDR1 and CDR2 (germline): DFQATT, SNEGSKA (reference sequence). CDR3: CSARVSASGGYNEQFF. DNA for the CDR3: TGCAGTGCTAGAGTGTCCGCTAGCGGGGGCTACAATGAGCAGTTCTTC.

The chain uses TRBV10-3 and TRBJ2-3; 9 bases agree with TRBD1. Germline CDR1 reads ENHRY; CDR2 reads SYGVKD. V was clipped by 5 bases and J by 10 bases; unmatched bases: 10. The CDR3 spans 14 residues. CDR3 region: CAISPETGGDAQYF. The CDR3 nucleotides read TGTGCCATCAGTCCCGAGACAGGGGGTGATGCGCAGTATTTT.

This clonotype occurred many times. CDR3 sequence reads: CASSMSGGNYEQFF. The DNA for the CDR3 is TGTGCCAGTAGTATGTCGGGTGGGAATTATGAGCAGTTCTTC. The chain joins TRBV19 to TRBJ2-1; no definite D call. Per the germline V gene, CDR1 is LNHDA and CDR2 is SQIVND (reference sequence). V was trimmed by 3 bases and J by 8 bases, leaving 14 bases between them. The length of the CDR3 is 14 residues.

This clonotype was counted only a few times. The chain recombines TRBV10-3 with TRBJ1-1; TRBD1 is a possible D gene (6 bases). V lost 3 bases and J lost 1, with 9 bases in between. The CDR3 is made up of 14 amino acids. Germline values: CDR1 ENHRY, CDR2 SYGVKD. As DNA, the CDR3 is TGTGCCATCAGTGACCCGACAGGGAACACTGAAGCTTTCTTT. Protein product: CAISDPTGNTEAFF.

This clonotype was seen many times. This CDR3 is CAISERSEKLFF. The CDR3 nucleotides read TGTGCCATCAGTGAACGGAGTGAAAAACTGTTTTTT. The J gene is TRBJ1-4, the V gene TRBV10-3; D is uncertain. Germline V gene data show CDR1 as ENHRY and CDR2 as SYGVKD. The CDR3 extends over 12 amino acids. V dropped 3 bases and J dropped 7 bases, with 6 bases sitting between them.